This T cell receptor beta chain originates from a study of shared clonotypes between healthy human individuals. The CDR3 has 17 amino acids. Trimming took 2 bases from V and 4 from J, leaving 21 bases between them. Germline V CDR1 and CDR2: SEHNR, FQNEAQ (reference sequence). Profiling relied on immunoSEQ multiplex PCR, and the TCRdb table lists in-frame clones only, not all of them. This sample has roughly 510,000 clones; about 75% occur once, and the top ten carry around 13%. The TCR originated in a woman between 40 and 55 years old in good health. Some clones in this sample may be carry-over from other donors' samples. Sequenced input: PBMCs. This chain uses TRBV7-9 with TRBJ2-7, with TRBD2 as a possible D gene (6 bases). CDR3 coding DNA: TGTGCCAGCAGCTTAAAATACTCCCCGGGAGCTTCTTACGAGCAGTACTTC. Amino acid sequence: CASSLKYSPGASYEQYF. Drawing the rest from reference TRBV7-9 and TRBJ2-7, the complete variable domain is DTGVSQNPRHKITKRGQNVTFRCDPISEHNRLYWYRQTLGQGPEFLTYFQNEAQLEKSRLLSDRFSAERPKGSFSTLEIQRTEQGDSAMYLCASSLKYSPGASYEQYFGPGTRLTVT.